A selection of T cell receptor beta chains follows, all from one sample in a study of T cell responses to AZD1222 COVID-19 vaccine. Here immunoSEQ multiplex PCR was the method, and the copy in TCRdb shows in-frame clones only, minus some. The sample holds about 150,000 clones, 94% seen once. The material sequenced was peripheral blood, taken on day 0 of AZD1222 vaccination. The origin of the receptors is an adult in good health. Each CDR3 is given with its conserved first and last residue. Each record gives: D gene, J gene, V gene, clone size, CDR3 protein, CDR3 DNA. The D gene is left open where the match is weak. The size field is filled for only some rows; it gives once, few, many or a size class.

D gene: TRBD1
J gene: TRBJ2-1
V gene: TRBV7-9
clone size: .
CDR3 protein: CASSLEGWGQSKWNEQFF
CDR3 DNA: TGTGCCAGCAGCTTAGAGGGCTGGGGACAGTCGAAGTGGAATGAGCAGTTCTTC

D gene: TRBD1
J gene: TRBJ1-5
V gene: TRBV19
clone size: .
CDR3 protein: CASPRPGQGAETYQPQHF
CDR3 DNA: TGTGCCAGTCCGCGACCGGGACAGGGGGCGGAGACCTATCAGCCCCAGCATTTT

D gene: TRBD2
J gene: TRBJ2-1
V gene: TRBV19
clone size: .
CDR3 protein: CASSITSGVNEQFF
CDR3 DNA: TGTGCCAGTAGTATAACTAGCGGGGTCAATGAGCAGTTCTTC

D gene: .
J gene: TRBJ2-1
V gene: TRBV3-1/TRBV3-2
clone size: once
CDR3 protein: CASSQHGGNEQFF
CDR3 DNA: TGTGCCAGCAGCCAACACGGGGGCAATGAGCAGTTCTTC

D gene: TRBD2
J gene: TRBJ2-1
V gene: TRBV19
clone size: .
CDR3 protein: CASSWTSGGSYNEQFF
CDR3 DNA: TGTGCCAGTAGTTGGACTAGCGGGGGCTCCTACAATGAGCAGTTCTTC

D gene: .
J gene: TRBJ1-6
V gene: TRBV7-6
clone size: .
CDR3 protein: CASSQQAYNSPLHF
CDR3 DNA: TGTGCCAGCAGCCAGCAAGCCTATAATTCACCCCTCCACTTT

D gene: TRBD1
J gene: TRBJ1-4
V gene: TRBV20-1
clone size: .
CDR3 protein: CSASRTGRNEKLFF
CDR3 DNA: TGCAGTGCTAGTAGGACAGGGAGGAACGAAAAACTGTTTTTT

D gene: .
J gene: TRBJ1-1
V gene: TRBV4-1
clone size: .
CDR3 protein: CASSQINRVKGAFF
CDR3 DNA: TGCGCCAGCAGCCAAATTAACAGGGTGAAGGGAGCTTTCTTT

D gene: TRBD1
J gene: TRBJ2-2
V gene: TRBV15
clone size: .
CDR3 protein: CATSPGGMGTGELFF
CDR3 DNA: TGTGCCACCAGCCCAGGGGGCATGGGCACCGGGGAGCTGTTTTTT

D gene: .
J gene: TRBJ1-5
V gene: TRBV14
clone size: .
CDR3 protein: CASSQGQNQPQHF
CDR3 DNA: TGTGCCAGCAGCCAAGGCCAGAATCAGCCCCAGCATTTT

D gene: TRBD1
J gene: TRBJ2-5
V gene: TRBV11-2
clone size: .
CDR3 protein: CASSLLGTVETQYF
CDR3 DNA: TGTGCCAGCAGCTTACTAGGGACAGTGGAGACCCAGTACTTC

D gene: .
J gene: TRBJ1-1
V gene: TRBV5-1
clone size: few
CDR3 protein: CASSPSRLSMNTEAFF
CDR3 DNA: TGCGCCAGCAGCCCCTCCCGGCTCTCTATGAACACTGAAGCTTTCTTT

D gene: .
J gene: TRBJ2-1
V gene: TRBV5-1
clone size: few
CDR3 protein: CASSFRISSGLAYNEQFF
CDR3 DNA: TGCGCCAGCAGCTTTCGGATTTCATCGGGACTCGCCTACAATGAGCAGTTCTTC

D gene: .
J gene: TRBJ2-3
V gene: TRBV18
clone size: .
CDR3 protein: CASSRSASTDTQYF
CDR3 DNA: TGTGCCAGCTCCCGGAGTGCTAGCACAGATACGCAGTATTTT

D gene: .
J gene: TRBJ2-2
V gene: TRBV7-2
clone size: .
CDR3 protein: CASSPGWGGIGELFF
CDR3 DNA: TGTGCCAGCAGCCCGGGTTGGGGGGGCATCGGGGAGCTGTTTTTT

D gene: .
J gene: TRBJ1-3
V gene: TRBV4-3
clone size: .
CDR3 protein: CASSQDLLSGNTIYF
CDR3 DNA: TGCGCCAGCAGCCAAGACTTGCTCTCTGGAAACACCATATATTTT

D gene: TRBD1
J gene: TRBJ1-1
V gene: TRBV29-1
clone size: .
CDR3 protein: CSVVVFRTGANTEAFF
CDR3 DNA: TGCAGCGTTGTAGTTTTCCGGACAGGGGCGAACACTGAAGCTTTCTTT

D gene: .
J gene: TRBJ1-2
V gene: TRBV28
clone size: .
CDR3 protein: CASSQNAGNYGYTF
CDR3 DNA: TGTGCCAGCAGTCAGAATGCGGGCAACTATGGCTACACCTTC

D gene: .
J gene: TRBJ1-2
V gene: TRBV5-4
clone size: .
CDR3 protein: CASSSTTLNYGYTF
CDR3 DNA: TGTGCCAGCAGCTCCACTACACTTAACTATGGCTACACCTTC

D gene: .
J gene: TRBJ1-5
V gene: TRBV28
clone size: .
CDR3 protein: CASTEGQINQPQHF
CDR3 DNA: TGTGCCAGCACCGAAGGACAGATCAATCAGCCCCAGCATTTT

D gene: .
J gene: TRBJ1-2
V gene: TRBV18
clone size: .
CDR3 protein: CASSFSNRADYGYTF
CDR3 DNA: TGTGCCAGCTCATTCTCAAACAGGGCCGACTATGGCTACACCTTC

D gene: .
J gene: TRBJ2-6
V gene: TRBV9
clone size: once
CDR3 protein: CASSVQGSGANVLTF
CDR3 DNA: TGTGCCAGCAGCGTCCAGGGCTCCGGGGCCAACGTCCTGACTTTC

D gene: TRBD2
J gene: TRBJ2-3
V gene: TRBV5-1
clone size: .
CDR3 protein: CASSLGLAWRTDTQYF
CDR3 DNA: TGCGCCAGCAGCTTGGGACTAGCGTGGAGAACAGATACGCAGTATTTT

D gene: .
J gene: TRBJ1-6
V gene: TRBV4-1
clone size: .
CDR3 protein: CASSHANSPLHF
CDR3 DNA: TGCGCCAGCAGCCACGCGAATTCACCCCTCCACTTT

D gene: .
J gene: TRBJ1-6
V gene: TRBV11-2
clone size: .
CDR3 protein: CASSQGRGSGAPLHF
CDR3 DNA: TGTGCCAGCAGTCAAGGACGGGGTTCCGGTGCACCCCTCCACTTT

D gene: .
J gene: TRBJ2-5
V gene: TRBV7-8
clone size: .
CDR3 protein: CASSPRDNQETQYF
CDR3 DNA: TGTGCCAGCAGCCCACGGGACAACCAAGAGACCCAGTACTTC

D gene: TRBD1
J gene: TRBJ1-2
V gene: TRBV5-5
clone size: .
CDR3 protein: CASSLFGTGMEGYTF
CDR3 DNA: TGTGCCAGCAGCTTGTTTGGGACAGGGATGGAGGGCTACACCTTC

D gene: .
J gene: TRBJ1-5
V gene: TRBV11-2
clone size: .
CDR3 protein: CASRMQGVGQPQHF
CDR3 DNA: TGTGCCAGCAGAATGCAGGGTGTCGGTCAGCCCCAGCATTTT

D gene: .
J gene: TRBJ1-5
V gene: TRBV19
clone size: .
CDR3 protein: CASSGLSQPQHF
CDR3 DNA: TGTGCCAGTAGTGGCCTGAGTCAGCCCCAGCATTTT

D gene: .
J gene: TRBJ2-1
V gene: TRBV20-1
clone size: .
CDR3 protein: CSGEEGNEQFF
CDR3 DNA: TGCAGTGGAGAGGAGGGCAATGAGCAGTTCTTC

D gene: .
J gene: TRBJ2-6
V gene: TRBV19
clone size: .
CDR3 protein: CASSTASGANVLTF
CDR3 DNA: TGTGCCAGTAGTACGGCCTCTGGGGCCAACGTCCTGACTTTC

D gene: .
J gene: TRBJ1-2
V gene: TRBV19
clone size: .
CDR3 protein: CASSIRGENYGYTF
CDR3 DNA: TGTGCCAGTAGTATTCGCGGGGAAAACTATGGCTACACCTTC

D gene: .
J gene: TRBJ2-1
V gene: TRBV15
clone size: once
CDR3 protein: CATSRDAGAKFF
CDR3 DNA: TGTGCCACCAGCAGAGATGCGGGGGCGAAGTTCTTC